The 4 T cell receptor beta chains given below trace back to one sample, sequenced in a study of early T cells in non-severe SARS-CoV-2 infection. Using its own MiXCR run on the 5' RACE reads, TCRdb lists one record per CDR3 protein. The sample contains tens of thousands of distinct CDR3 sequences, 6.5% to 7.5% of which appear only once. The sample was whole blood, taken at baseline. These receptors were collected from an adult who was a healthcare worker with PCR-confirmed SARS-CoV-2 infection or an uninfected control (not recorded which).

This clonotype has more than one count but fewer than ten. This rearrangement joins TRBV20-1 to TRBJ2-7; possibly TRBD2 for D (5 bases). The germline V gene encodes CDR1 DFQATT and CDR2 SNEGSKA (reference sequence). Trimming took 2 bases from V and 3 from J, leaving 14 bases between them. The CDR3 extends over 14 amino acids. CDR3: CSARPPSGGYEQYF. Written as DNA, the CDR3 is TGCAGTGCTAGACCGCCCTCCGGAGGCTACGAGCAGTACTTC.

This clonotype showed up just a few times. The chain combines TRBV4-2 with TRBJ1-5, with 7 bases matching TRBD1. Germline V CDR1 and CDR2: LGHNA, YNFKEQ. The CDR3 sequence is 16 residues long. The V segment lost 1 base and the J segment 7 bases; nucleotides outside the gene matches: 10. This CDR3 reads CASSQGQGAWKQPQHF. The CDR3 DNA reads TGTGCCAGCAGCCAAGGACAGGGCGCATGGAAACAGCCCCAGCATTTT.

This clonotype was recorded at least ten times. The gene calls are TRBV20-1 and TRBJ2-5, with D possibly called TRBD1 or TRBD2 (5 bases each). V was pared by 6 bases and J by 4 bases, with 12 bases between. CDR3 length: 12 amino acids. Germline CDR1 is DFQATT and CDR2 is SNEGSKA (reference sequence). The CDR3 nucleotides are TGCAGTGCCGGACCAGGGAGAGAGACCCAGTACTTC. The encoded protein is CSAGPGRETQYF.

The chain joins TRBV7-2 to TRBJ1-6; D possibly corresponds to TRBD1 (5 bases). The CDR3 runs 15 residues. CDR1 is SGHTA and CDR2 is FQGNSA in the germline V gene. V gave up 5 bases and J gave up 9 bases, with 17 bases separating them. CDR3 DNA sequence: TGTGCCAGCAGCATCAAAGGGGCTTTCAGTTCACCCCTCCACTTT. It translates to CASSIKGAFSSPLHF.